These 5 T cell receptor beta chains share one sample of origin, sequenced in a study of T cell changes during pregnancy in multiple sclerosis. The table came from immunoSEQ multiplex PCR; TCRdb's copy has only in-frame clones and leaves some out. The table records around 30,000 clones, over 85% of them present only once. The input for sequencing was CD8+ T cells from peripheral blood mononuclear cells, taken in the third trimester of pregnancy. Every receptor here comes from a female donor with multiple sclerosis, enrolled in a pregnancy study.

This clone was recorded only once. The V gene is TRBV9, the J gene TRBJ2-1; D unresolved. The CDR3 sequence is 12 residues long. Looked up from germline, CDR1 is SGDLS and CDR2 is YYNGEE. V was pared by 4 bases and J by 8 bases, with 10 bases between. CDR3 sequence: CASSPPGYEQFF. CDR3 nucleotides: TGTGCCAGCAGCCCCCCCGGGTATGAGCAGTTCTTC. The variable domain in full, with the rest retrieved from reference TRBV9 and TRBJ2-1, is DSGVTQTPKHLITATGQRVTLRCSPRSGDLSVYWYQQSLDQGLQFLIQYYNGEERAKGNILERFSAQQFPDLHSELNLSSLELGDSALYFCASSPPGYEQFFGPGTRLTVL.

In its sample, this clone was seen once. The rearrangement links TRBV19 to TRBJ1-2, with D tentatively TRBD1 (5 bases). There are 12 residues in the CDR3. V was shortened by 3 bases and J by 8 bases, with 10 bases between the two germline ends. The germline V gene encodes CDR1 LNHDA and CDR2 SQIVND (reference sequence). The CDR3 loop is CASSIRADGYTF. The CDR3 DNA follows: TGTGCCAGTAGTATCAGGGCGGACGGCTACACCTTC.

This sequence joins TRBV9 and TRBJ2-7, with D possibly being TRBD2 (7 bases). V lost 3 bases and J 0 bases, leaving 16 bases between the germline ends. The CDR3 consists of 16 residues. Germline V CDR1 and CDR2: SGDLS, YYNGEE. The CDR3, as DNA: TGTGCCAGCAGCGCCGCGGGCGGGGGCAGCTCCTACGAGCAGTACTTC. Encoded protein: CASSAAGGGSSYEQYF.

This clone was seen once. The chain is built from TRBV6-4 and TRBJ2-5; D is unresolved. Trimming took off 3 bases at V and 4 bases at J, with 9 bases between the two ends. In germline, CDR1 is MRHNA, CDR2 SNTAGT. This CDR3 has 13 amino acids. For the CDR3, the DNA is TGTGCCAGCAGTGAGAGGTTGGGAGAGACCCAGTACTTC. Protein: CASSERLGETQYF.

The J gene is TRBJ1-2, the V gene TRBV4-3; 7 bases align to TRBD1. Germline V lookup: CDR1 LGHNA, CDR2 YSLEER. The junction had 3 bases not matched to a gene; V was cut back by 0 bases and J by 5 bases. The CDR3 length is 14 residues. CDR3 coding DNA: TGCGCCAGCAGCCAAGATCGGACAGGATATGGCTACACCTTC. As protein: CASSQDRTGYGYTF.